The 20 T cell receptor beta chains presented below share a single source sample, sequenced in a study of blood T cell repertoires in COVID-19. Assay used: immunoSEQ multiplex PCR; TCRdb lists only in-frame clones, some missing. The sample includes just over 650,000 clones, just under 90% of them seen just once. The sequencing input was peripheral blood. These receptors all come from a woman aged 18-29 years with acute or convalescent COVID-19.

This clone was recorded only once. The chain couples TRBV9 to TRBJ2-7; TRBD1 is a possible D gene (5 bases). Germline lookup yields CDR1 SGDLS and CDR2 YYNGEE. V shed 0 bases and J shed 3 bases, with 10 bases lying between them. This CDR3 region has 14 residues. The CDR3 bases are TGTGCCAGCAGCGTAGACACAGGATACTACGAGCAGTACTTC. Its protein product is CASSVDTGYYEQYF.

This clone has a count of ten or more. The chain couples TRBV6-4 to TRBJ1-5, with a weak D call TRBD1 (5 bases). Trimming shortened V by 6 bases and J by 6 bases, and 12 bases separated the two germline ends. The germline gives CDR1 MRHNA, CDR2 SNTAGT. The CDR3 is 13 residues long. The CDR3 loop reads CASSEGASQPQHF. In DNA form, the CDR3 reads TGTGCCAGCAGCGAAGGGGCAAGTCAGCCCCAGCATTTT.

This clone was counted a single time. The chain's CDR3 is CATREGTEAFF. The CDR3 DNA follows: TGTGCCACCAGGGAGGGCACTGAAGCTTTCTTT. The chain employs TRBV6-5 and TRBJ1-1; D is perhaps TRBD1 (5 bases). CDR3 size: 11 residues. Deletions cut 10 bases from V and 4 bases from J, with 10 bases between. Germline CDR1 MNHEY, CDR2 SVGAGI.

This clone occurred a few times. V usage is TRBV19 and J usage is TRBJ1-1; D not resolved. CDR1 is LNHDA, CDR2 SQIVND, per germline (reference sequence). V gave up 2 bases and J gave up 0 bases, with 7 bases separating them. The CDR3 sequence is 14 residues long. This CDR3 reads CASSIPPLNTEAFF. The CDR3 DNA reads as TGTGCCAGTAGTATACCCCCTTTGAACACTGAAGCTTTCTTT.

The J gene is TRBJ2-3, the V gene TRBV4-1; D is possibly TRBD1 (5 bases). V gave up 3 bases and J gave up 2 bases, with 21 bases separating them. Germline CDR1 MGHRA, CDR2 YSYEKL. The CDR3 extends over 18 amino acids. The CDR3 region is CASSQIIGNRFFTDTQYF. The CDR3 DNA reads TGCGCCAGCAGCCAGATTATAGGAAACAGGTTCTTCACAGATACGCAGTATTTT.

V gene TRBV6-4 combines with J gene TRBJ1-2; D may be TRBD1 (6 bases). With 4 bases removed from V and 4 bases from J, the gap between germline ends came to 19 bases. Per germline, CDR1 MRHNA and CDR2 SNTAGT. This CDR3 is built from 16 residues. CDR3 DNA: TGTGCCAGCAGTGCGCCTCGGGACACCCCTGGCTATGGCTACACCTTC. Protein sequence: CASSAPRDTPGYGYTF.

This chain connects TRBV25-1 to TRBJ1-2; D unresolved. Germline CDR1 is MGHDK and CDR2 is SYGVNS. This CDR3 is 13 amino acids long. V shed 3 bases and J shed 5 bases, with 10 bases lying between them. The CDR3 loop reads CASSDPGLYGYTF. CDR3 nucleotide sequence: TGTGCCAGCAGTGATCCCGGTTTGTATGGCTACACCTTC.

This clone was counted a single time. The rearrangement uses TRBV5-6 and TRBJ2-1; D might be TRBD2 (6 bases). CDR1 is SGHDT, CDR2 YYEEEE, per germline. The CDR3 spans 15 residues. Between the trimmed V and J ends, which lost 2 bases and 0 bases, there was a span of 9 bases. The DNA of the CDR3 is TGTGCCAGCAGCTTCGGGGGTACCTCCTACAATGAGCAGTTCTTC. Translated, it gives CASSFGGTSYNEQFF.

The rearrangement links TRBV5-1 to TRBJ1-3, with D perhaps TRBD1 (5 bases). V dropped 3 bases and J dropped 4 bases, with 14 bases sitting between them. The CDR3 is 15 residues long. From germline, CDR1 is SGHRS and CDR2 YFSETQ. The CDR3 protein is CASSWDGGRGNTIYF. CDR3 in DNA: TGCGCCAGCAGCTGGGACGGCGGGAGGGGAAACACCATATATTTT.

Regarding this clone: The sample has other DNA sequences that encode this CDR3 too. V gene TRBV3-1 (or the pseudogene TRBV3-2) combines with J gene TRBJ1-3, with unresolved D. V gave up 4 bases and J gave up 0 bases, with 7 bases separating them. Per germline, CDR1 LGHDT and CDR2 YNNKEL (reference sequence). The CDR3 extends over 14 amino acids. The CDR3 region is CASSLPSSGNTIYF. The CDR3 nucleotides read TGTGCCAGCAGCCTCCCGAGCTCTGGAAACACCATATATTTT.

This chain links TRBV27 with TRBJ2-7; D not resolved. The ends were cut back, 3 bases at V and 3 bases at J, with 6 bases in the middle. This CDR3 comprises 12 residues. CDR1 is MNHEY, CDR2 SMNVEV, per germline (reference sequence). The CDR3 region has the DNA TGTGCCAGCAGTTTCCTTAACTACGAGCAGTACTTC. This encodes CASSFLNYEQYF.

This sequence joins TRBV19 and TRBJ1-5, with TRBD1 as a possible D gene (6 bases). The germline V gene has CDR1 LNHDA and CDR2 SQIVND (reference sequence). Trimming took 8 bases from V and 3 from J, leaving 11 bases between them. The CDR3 sequence is 13 residues long. The CDR3 nucleotides read TGTGCCAGTGCAGACAGGACCAATCAGCCCCAGCATTTT. It is translated as CASADRTNQPQHF.

This clone has a handful of counts. The CDR3 protein is CATTLSGQGPLPQHF. Written as DNA, the CDR3 is TGTGCCACCACGCTCTCGGGACAGGGACCGTTGCCCCAGCATTTT. The chain combines TRBV19 with TRBJ1-5; TRBD1 agrees at 9 bases. CDR3 length equals 15 residues. Unmatched junction bases numbered 16, after V lost 10 bases and J lost 9 bases. Looked up from germline, CDR1 is LNHDA and CDR2 is SQIVND (reference sequence).

This rearrangement joins TRBV11-2 to TRBJ2-3; TRBD1 agrees at 8 bases. Losses at the gene ends were 5 bases for V and 6 bases for J; bases not matched to a gene: 10. The CDR3 loop spans 15 amino acids. The germline V gene has CDR1 SGHAT and CDR2 FQNNGV. The DNA for the CDR3 is TGTGCCAGCAGCCCGACAGGGGTTCGTCGGGATACGCAGTATTTT. Its protein is CASSPTGVRRDTQYF. The full variable domain, rest sourced from reference TRBV11-2 and TRBJ2-3, is EAGVAQSPRYKIIEKRQSVAFWCNPISGHATLYWYQQILGQGPKLLIQFQNNGVVDDSQLPKDRFSAERLKGVDSTLKIQPAKLEDSAVYLCASSPTGVRRDTQYFGPGTRLTVL.

The V call is TRBV19, the J call TRBJ1-5; maybe TRBD1 (6 bases). Germline assignment: CDR1 LNHDA and CDR2 SQIVND (reference sequence). CDR3 length: 14 amino acids. The V gene lost 8 bases and the J gene lost 7 bases, with 18 bases spanning the gap. The CDR3 protein is CASCPKQGQQPQHF. CDR3 coding DNA: TGTGCCAGTTGCCCCAAACAGGGTCAGCAGCCCCAGCATTTT. The full variable domain, with the rest looked up from reference TRBV19 and TRBJ1-5, is DGGITQSPKYLFRKEGQNVTLSCEQNLNHDAMYWYRQDPGQGLRLIYYSQIVNDFQKGDIAEGYSVSREKKESFPLTVTSAQKNPTAFYLCASCPKQGQQPQHFGDGTRLSIL.

The chain uses TRBV19 and TRBJ1-2; 10 bases are a match to TRBD1. Losses at the gene ends were 8 bases for V and 4 bases for J; bases not matched to a gene: 13. Germline V gene sequence: CDR1 LNHDA, CDR2 SQIVND (reference sequence). CDR3 length: 16 residues. The CDR3 sequence is CASSNTGTGVIYGYTF. CDR3 nucleotide sequence: TGTGCCAGTTCCAATACCGGGACAGGGGTCATCTATGGCTACACCTTC. Filled out from reference TRBV19 and TRBJ1-2, the complete variable domain reads DGGITQSPKYLFRKEGQNVTLSCEQNLNHDAMYWYRQDPGQGLRLIYYSQIVNDFQKGDIAEGYSVSREKKESFPLTVTSAQKNPTAFYLCASSNTGTGVIYGYTFGSGTRLTVV.

This clone was detected only a few times. J is TRBJ2-6 and V is TRBV2, with a tentative D call TRBD2 (5 bases). CDR1 and CDR2 (germline): SNHLY, FYNNEI. The CDR3 is 16 amino acids. With 8 bases removed from V and 3 bases from J, the gap between germline ends came to 17 bases. CDR3 sequence reads: CASLLEGWVGANVLTF. CDR3 bases: TGTGCCAGCCTTCTCGAGGGTTGGGTTGGGGCCAACGTCCTGACTTTC.

The V call is TRBV12-3 or TRBV12-4, the J call TRBJ1-1, with a possible D match to TRBD1 (5 bases). V was pared by 10 bases and J by 11 bases, with 20 bases between. The CDR3 is made up of 12 amino acids. The CDR3 region has the DNA TGTGCCACAGCCGGGGGGGTGTCCGGGGCTTTCTTT. It specifies CATAGGVSGAFF.

The chain carries TRBV6-5 and TRBJ1-3, with D uncertain. The ends were cut back, 4 bases at V and 0 bases at J, with 4 bases in the middle. The CDR3 contains 13 residues. Germline loops: CDR1 MNHEY, CDR2 SVGAGI. CDR3 nucleotides: TGTGCCAGCAGTTCCCACTCTGGAAACACCATATATTTT. This codes for CASSSHSGNTIYF.

The chain uses TRBV2 and TRBJ1-4, with D maybe TRBD1 (6 bases). The CDR3 has 16 residues. CDR1 is SNHLY, CDR2 FYNNEI, per germline. The V and J ends lost 7 bases and 8 bases respectively, with 23 bases between them. CDR3 region: CASIRTVSFNGEKLFF. The DNA of the CDR3 is TGTGCCAGCATAAGGACAGTTAGCTTCAACGGGGAAAAACTGTTTTTT.